This TCR beta chain was captured in a study of T cells after yellow fever vaccination. The CDR3 has 18 amino acids. CDR1 is SGHAT and CDR2 is FQDESV in the germline V gene (reference sequence). The ends were cut back, 1 base at V and 0 bases at J, with 19 bases in the middle. This clonotype was detected only a few times. TCRdb recomputed calls from the 5' RACE reads with MiXCR, one row per CDR3 protein. Among some 560,000 distinct CDR3 sequences listed, around 17% were seen once. The clonotype was recovered from a man aged 18 to 30 who received the YFV17D yellow fever vaccine. The chain links TRBV11-1 to TRBJ2-7; D possibly corresponds to TRBD1 (6 bases). Specimen: PBMCs, collected about 5 days after the first yellow fever vaccination. As DNA, the CDR3 is TGTGCCAGCAGCTTAGGTTTTTTCGGGACAAACAGCTCCTACGAGCAGTACTTC. Protein product: CASSLGFFGTNSSYEQYF.